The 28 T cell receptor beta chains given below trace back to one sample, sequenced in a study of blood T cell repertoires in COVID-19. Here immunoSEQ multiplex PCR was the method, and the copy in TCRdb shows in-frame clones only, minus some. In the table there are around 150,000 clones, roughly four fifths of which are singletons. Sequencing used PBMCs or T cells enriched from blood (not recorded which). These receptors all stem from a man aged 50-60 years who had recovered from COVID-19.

The CDR3 region is CASSRSGTGLADTQYF. CDR3 sequence (DNA): TGTGCCAGCAGTCGATCCGGGACAGGGTTGGCAGATACGCAGTATTTT. V gene TRBV27 combines with J gene TRBJ2-3; 9 bases agree with TRBD1. Unmatched junction bases numbered 10, after V lost 5 bases and J lost 4 bases. Germline CDR1 is MNHEY and CDR2 is SMNVEV (reference sequence). This CDR3 comprises 16 residues.

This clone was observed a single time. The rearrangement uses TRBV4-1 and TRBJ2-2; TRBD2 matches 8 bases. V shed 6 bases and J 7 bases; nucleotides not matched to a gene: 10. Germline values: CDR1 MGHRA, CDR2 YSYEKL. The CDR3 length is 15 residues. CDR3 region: CASSLHGGAGGELFF. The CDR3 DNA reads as TGCGCCAGCAGTTTGCACGGGGGGGCAGGCGGGGAGCTGTTTTTT.

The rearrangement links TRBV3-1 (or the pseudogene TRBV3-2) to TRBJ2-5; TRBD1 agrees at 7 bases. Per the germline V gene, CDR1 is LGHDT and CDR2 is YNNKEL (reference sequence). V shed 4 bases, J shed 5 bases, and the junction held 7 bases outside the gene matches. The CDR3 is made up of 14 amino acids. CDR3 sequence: CASSRKTGLETQYF. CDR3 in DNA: TGTGCCAGCAGCCGCAAGACAGGGTTGGAGACCCAGTACTTC.

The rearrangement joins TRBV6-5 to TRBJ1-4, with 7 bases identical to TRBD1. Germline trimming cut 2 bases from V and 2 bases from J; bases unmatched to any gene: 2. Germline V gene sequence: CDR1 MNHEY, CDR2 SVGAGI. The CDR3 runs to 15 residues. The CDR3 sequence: CASSYRGLTNEKLFF. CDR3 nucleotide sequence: TGTGCCAGCAGTTACAGGGGGCTTACTAATGAAAAACTGTTTTTT.

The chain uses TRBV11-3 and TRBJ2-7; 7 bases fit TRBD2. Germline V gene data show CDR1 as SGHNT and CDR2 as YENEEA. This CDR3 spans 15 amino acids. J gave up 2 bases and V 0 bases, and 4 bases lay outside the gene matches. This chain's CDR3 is CASSLDQAGTYEQYF. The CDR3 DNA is TGTGCCAGCAGCTTAGATCAAGCGGGGACCTACGAGCAGTACTTC.

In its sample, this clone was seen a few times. The CDR3 reads CASSPNGQGHSTDTQYF. In nucleotides, the CDR3 is TGTGCCAGCTCACCGAATGGACAGGGACATAGCACAGATACGCAGTATTTT. The chain uses TRBV18 and TRBJ2-3; 8 bases match TRBD1. The germline CDR1 and CDR2 sequences are KGHSH and LQKENI. J was trimmed by 0 bases and V by 3 bases; bases with no gene match: 8. The CDR3 sequence is 17 residues long.

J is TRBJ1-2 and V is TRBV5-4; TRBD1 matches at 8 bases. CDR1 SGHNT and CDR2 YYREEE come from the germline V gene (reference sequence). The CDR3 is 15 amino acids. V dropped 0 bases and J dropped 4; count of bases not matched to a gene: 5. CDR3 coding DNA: TGTGCCAGCAGCTTGGATGGACAGGGAGTCTATGGCTACACCTTC. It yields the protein CASSLDGQGVYGYTF.

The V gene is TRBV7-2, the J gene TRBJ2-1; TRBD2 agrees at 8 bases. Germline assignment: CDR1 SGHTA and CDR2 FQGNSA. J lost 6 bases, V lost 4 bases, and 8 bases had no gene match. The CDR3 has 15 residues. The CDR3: CASSSGRGDFNEQFF. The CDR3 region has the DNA TGTGCCAGCAGCTCCGGGAGGGGAGACTTCAATGAGCAGTTCTTC. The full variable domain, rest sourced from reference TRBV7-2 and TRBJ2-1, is GAGVSQSPSNKVTEKGKDVELRCDPISGHTALYWYRQSLGQGLEFLIYFQGNSAPDKSGLPSDRFSAERTGGSVSTLTIQRTQQEDSAVYLCASSSGRGDFNEQFFGPGTRLTVL.

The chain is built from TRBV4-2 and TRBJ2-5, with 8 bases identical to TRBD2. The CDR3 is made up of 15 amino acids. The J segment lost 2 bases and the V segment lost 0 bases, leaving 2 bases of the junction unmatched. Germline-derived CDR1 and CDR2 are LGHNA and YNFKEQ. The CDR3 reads CASSQDIAGQETQYF. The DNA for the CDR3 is TGTGCCAGCAGCCAAGATATAGCGGGACAAGAGACCCAGTACTTC.

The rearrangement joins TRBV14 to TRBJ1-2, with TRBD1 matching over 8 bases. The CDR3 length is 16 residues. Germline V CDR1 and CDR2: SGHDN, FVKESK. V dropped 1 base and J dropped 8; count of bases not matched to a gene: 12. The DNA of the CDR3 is TGTGCCAGCAGCCAAGTTTTCGGACAGGGAGTCGGGGGCTACACCTTC. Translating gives CASSQVFGQGVGGYTF.

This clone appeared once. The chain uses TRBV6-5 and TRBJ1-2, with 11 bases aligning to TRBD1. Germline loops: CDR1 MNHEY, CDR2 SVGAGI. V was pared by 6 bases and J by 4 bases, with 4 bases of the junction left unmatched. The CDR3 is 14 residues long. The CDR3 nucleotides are TGTGCCAGCAGAACCGGGACAGGGGGCTATGGCTACACCTTC. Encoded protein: CASRTGTGGYGYTF.

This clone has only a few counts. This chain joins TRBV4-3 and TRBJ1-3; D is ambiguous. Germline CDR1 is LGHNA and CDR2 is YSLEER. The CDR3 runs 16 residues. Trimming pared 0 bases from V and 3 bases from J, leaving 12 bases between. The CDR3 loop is CASSQDLSGNGNTIYF. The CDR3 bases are TGCGCCAGCAGCCAAGATCTGTCAGGCAATGGAAACACCATATATTTT.

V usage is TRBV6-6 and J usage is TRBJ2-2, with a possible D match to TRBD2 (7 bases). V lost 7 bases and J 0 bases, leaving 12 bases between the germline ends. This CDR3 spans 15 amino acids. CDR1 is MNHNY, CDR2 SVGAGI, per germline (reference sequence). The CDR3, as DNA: TGTGCCAGCATGGTAGGGGGGGCGAACACCGGGGAGCTGTTTTTT. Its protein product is CASMVGGANTGELFF.

The CDR3 sequence is CASSRGTSSYNEQFF. CDR3 nucleotides: TGTGCCAGCAGCCGCGGGACTTCCTCCTACAATGAGCAGTTCTTC. The chain has TRBV7-2 and TRBJ2-1; TRBD2 is a possible D gene (6 bases). V was cut by 5 bases and J by 0 bases, with 11 bases left in between. Germline loops: CDR1 SGHTA, CDR2 FQGNSA. This CDR3 region has 15 residues.

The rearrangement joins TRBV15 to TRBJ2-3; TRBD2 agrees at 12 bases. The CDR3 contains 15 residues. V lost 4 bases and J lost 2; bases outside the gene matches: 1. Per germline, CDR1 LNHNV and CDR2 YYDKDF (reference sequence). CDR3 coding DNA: TGTGCCACCAGCACTAGCGGGGGGGCCACAGATACGCAGTATTTT. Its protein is CATSTSGGATDTQYF.

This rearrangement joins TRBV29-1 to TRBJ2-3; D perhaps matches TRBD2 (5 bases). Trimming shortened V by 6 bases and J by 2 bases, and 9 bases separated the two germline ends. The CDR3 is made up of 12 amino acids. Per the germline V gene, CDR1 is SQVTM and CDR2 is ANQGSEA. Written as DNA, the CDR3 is TGCAGCGTCGACTATAACACAGATACGCAGTATTTT. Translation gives CSVDYNTDTQYF.

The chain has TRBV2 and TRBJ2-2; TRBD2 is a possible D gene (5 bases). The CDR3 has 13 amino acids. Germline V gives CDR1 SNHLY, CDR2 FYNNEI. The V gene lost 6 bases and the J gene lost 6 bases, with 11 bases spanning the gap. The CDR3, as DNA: TGTGCCAGCAGAGTTCTAGCACCCGGGGAGCTGTTTTTT. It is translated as CASRVLAPGELFF.

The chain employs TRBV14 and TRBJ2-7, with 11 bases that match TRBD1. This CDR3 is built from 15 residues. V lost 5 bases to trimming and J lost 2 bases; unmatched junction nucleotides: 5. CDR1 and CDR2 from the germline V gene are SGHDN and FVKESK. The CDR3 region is CASSIPGQGAYEQYF. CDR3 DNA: TGTGCCAGCAGCATTCCGGGACAGGGGGCCTACGAGCAGTACTTC.

This CDR3 is CASSMGGGGQETQYF. CDR3 in DNA: TGTGCCAGTAGTATGGGAGGGGGGGGCCAAGAGACCCAGTACTTC. The V and J genes are TRBV19 and TRBJ2-5; maybe TRBD2 (7 bases). Trimming removed 3 bases at V and 1 base at J, with 12 bases between. This CDR3 has 15 amino acids. Germline CDR1 reads LNHDA; CDR2 reads SQIVND (reference sequence).

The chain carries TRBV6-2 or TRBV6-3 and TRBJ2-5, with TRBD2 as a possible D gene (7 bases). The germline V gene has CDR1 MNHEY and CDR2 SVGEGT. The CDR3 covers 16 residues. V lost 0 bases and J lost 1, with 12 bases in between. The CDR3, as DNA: TGTGCCAGCAGTTACTCTGGCGGGGGCCTCCAAGAGACCCAGTACTTC. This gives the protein CASSYSGGGLQETQYF.

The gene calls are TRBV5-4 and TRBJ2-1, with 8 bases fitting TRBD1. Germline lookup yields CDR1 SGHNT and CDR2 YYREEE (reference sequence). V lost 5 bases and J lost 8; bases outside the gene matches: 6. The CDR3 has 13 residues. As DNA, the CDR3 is TGTGCCAGCAGGAAGACAGGGGAGGATGAGCAGTTCTTC. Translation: CASRKTGEDEQFF.

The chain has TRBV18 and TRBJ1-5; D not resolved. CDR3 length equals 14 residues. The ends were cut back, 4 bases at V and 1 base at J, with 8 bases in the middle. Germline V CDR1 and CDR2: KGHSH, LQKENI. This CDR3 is CASSLSGSNQPQHF. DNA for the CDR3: TGTGCCAGCTCACTGTCAGGAAGCAATCAGCCCCAGCATTTT.

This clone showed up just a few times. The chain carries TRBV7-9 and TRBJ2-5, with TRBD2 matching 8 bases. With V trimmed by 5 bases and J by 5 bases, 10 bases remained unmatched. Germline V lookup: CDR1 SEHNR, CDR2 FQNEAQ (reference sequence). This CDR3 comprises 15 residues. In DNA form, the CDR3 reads TGTGCCAGCAGCACCCCGGGACTAGGACTCGAGACCCAGTACTTC. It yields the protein CASSTPGLGLETQYF.

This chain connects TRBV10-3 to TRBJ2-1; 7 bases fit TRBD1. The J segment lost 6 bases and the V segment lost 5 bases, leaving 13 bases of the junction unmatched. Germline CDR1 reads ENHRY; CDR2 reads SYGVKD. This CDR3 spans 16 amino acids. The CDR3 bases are TGTGCCATCAGTCCGGTAGAGGTTAGACAGGGCAATGAGCAGTTCTTC. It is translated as CAISPVEVRQGNEQFF.

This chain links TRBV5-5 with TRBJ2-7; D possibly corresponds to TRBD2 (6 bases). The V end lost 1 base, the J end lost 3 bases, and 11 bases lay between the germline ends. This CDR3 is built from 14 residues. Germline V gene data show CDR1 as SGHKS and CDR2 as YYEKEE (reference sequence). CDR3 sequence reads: CASSLTGTHYEQYF. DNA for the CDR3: TGTGCCAGCAGCTTGACCGGGACTCACTACGAGCAGTACTTC.

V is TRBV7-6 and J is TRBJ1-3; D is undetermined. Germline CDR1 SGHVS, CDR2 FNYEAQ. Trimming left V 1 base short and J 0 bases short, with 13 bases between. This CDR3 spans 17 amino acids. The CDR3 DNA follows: TGTGCCAGCAGCTTAGGAGCGGCGGCTTACTCTGGAAACACCATATATTTT. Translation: CASSLGAAAYSGNTIYF.

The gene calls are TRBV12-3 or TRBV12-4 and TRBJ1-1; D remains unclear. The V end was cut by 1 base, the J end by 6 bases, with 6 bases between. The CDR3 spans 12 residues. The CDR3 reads CASSLGPAEAFF. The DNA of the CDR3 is TGTGCCAGCAGTTTAGGTCCGGCTGAAGCTTTCTTT.

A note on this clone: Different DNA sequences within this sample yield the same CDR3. This CDR3 is CASSLAGASGNTIYF. The CDR3 DNA sequence: TGCGCCAGCAGCTTGGCAGGGGCGTCTGGAAACACCATATATTTT. This chain uses TRBV5-1 with TRBJ1-3, with D perhaps TRBD1 (6 bases). CDR3 size: 15 residues. Trimming cost V 0 bases and J 1 base, with 8 bases left between them. CDR1 and CDR2 (germline): SGHRS, YFSETQ.